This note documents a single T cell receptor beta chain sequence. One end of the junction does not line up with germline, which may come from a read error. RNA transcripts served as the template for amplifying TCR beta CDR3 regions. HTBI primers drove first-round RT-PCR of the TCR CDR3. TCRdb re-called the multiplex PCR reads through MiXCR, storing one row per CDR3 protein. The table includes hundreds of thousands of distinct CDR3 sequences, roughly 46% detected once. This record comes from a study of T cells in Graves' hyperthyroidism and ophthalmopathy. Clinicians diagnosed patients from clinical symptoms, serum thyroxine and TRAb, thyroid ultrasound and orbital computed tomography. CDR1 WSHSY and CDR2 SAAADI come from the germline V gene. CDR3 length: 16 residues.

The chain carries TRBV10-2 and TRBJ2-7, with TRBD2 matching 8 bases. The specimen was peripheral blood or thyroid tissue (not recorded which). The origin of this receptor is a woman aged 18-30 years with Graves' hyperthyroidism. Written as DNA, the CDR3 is TGTGCCAGCAGTTACACTATGAGGCGGGGGGCTTACGAGCAGTACTTC. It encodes CASSYTMRRGAYEQYF.